Below, one TCR beta chain is given with its context. V gave up 0 bases and J gave up 1 base; unmatched junction bases: 3. CDR1 and CDR2 (germline): LGHDT, YNNKEL (reference sequence). The CDR3 is 16 amino acids. The data were taken from a study of blood T cell repertoires in COVID-19. About the study: PBMCs, B-cell-depleted T cells, or T cells were the source of the cDNA or gDNA that made up the material.

The authors' processing: Amplification with reference gene primers provided the estimates of nucleated cell counts. Some clones are missing from TCRdb's copy, which holds only in-frame ones; the method was immunoSEQ multiplex PCR. The D gene and trimming were derived from the DNA, and the V and J assignments and clone size from that table. The repertoire has some 250,000 clones, roughly 84% of them found once; the top ten carry around 30%. The V call is TRBV3-1 (or the pseudogene TRBV3-2), the J call TRBJ2-5, with 9 nucleotides matching TRBD2. This TCR came from a man in his forties with acute or convalescent COVID-19. Specimen: peripheral blood. CDR3 DNA: TGTGCCAGCAGCCAAGAAGCGACTAGCGGCCAAGAGACCCAGTACTTC. Protein sequence: CASSQEATSGQETQYF.